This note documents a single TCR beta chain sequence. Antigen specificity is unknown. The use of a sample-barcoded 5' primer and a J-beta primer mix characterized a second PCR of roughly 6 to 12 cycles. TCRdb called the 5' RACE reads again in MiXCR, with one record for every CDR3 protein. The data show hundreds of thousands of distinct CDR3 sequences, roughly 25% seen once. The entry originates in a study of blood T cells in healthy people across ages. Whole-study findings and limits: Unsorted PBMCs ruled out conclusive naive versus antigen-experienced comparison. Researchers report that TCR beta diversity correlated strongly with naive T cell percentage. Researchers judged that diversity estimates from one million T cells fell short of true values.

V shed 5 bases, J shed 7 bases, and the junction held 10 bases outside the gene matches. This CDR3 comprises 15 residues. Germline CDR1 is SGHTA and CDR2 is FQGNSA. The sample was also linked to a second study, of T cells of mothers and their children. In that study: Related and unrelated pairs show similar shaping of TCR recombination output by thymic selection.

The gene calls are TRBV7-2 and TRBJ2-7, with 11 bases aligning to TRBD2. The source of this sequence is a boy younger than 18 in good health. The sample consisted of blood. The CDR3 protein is CASSQILAGAKEQYF. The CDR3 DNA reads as TGTGCCAGCAGCCAGATACTAGCGGGGGCGAAGGAGCAGTACTTC. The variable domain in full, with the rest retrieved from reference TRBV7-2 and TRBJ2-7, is GAGVSQSPSNKVTEKGKDVELRCDPISGHTALYWYRQSLGQGLEFLIYFQGNSAPDKSGLPSDRFSAERTGGSVSTLTIQRTQQEDSAVYLCASSQILAGAKEQYFGPGTRLTVT.